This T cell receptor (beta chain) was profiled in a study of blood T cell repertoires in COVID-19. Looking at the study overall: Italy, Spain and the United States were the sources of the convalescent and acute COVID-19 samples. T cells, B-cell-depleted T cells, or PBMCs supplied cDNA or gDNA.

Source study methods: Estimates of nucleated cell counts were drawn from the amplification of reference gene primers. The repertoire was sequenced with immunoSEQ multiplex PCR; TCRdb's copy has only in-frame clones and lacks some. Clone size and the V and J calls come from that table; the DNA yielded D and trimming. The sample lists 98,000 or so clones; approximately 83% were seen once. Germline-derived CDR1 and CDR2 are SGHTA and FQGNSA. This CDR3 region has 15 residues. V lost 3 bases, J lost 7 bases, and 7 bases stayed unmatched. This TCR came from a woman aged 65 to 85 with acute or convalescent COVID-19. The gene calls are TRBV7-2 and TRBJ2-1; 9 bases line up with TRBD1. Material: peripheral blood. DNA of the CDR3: TGTGCCAGCAGCTTTCGACAGGGGGTCAGGAATGAGCAGTTCTTC. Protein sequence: CASSFRQGVRNEQFF.